This paragraph covers one T cell receptor beta chain sequence. Its target is unknown. This CDR3 contains 14 residues. Trimming removed 2 bases from V and 5 bases from J, with 10 bases in between. Germline V gene lookup returns CDR1 ENHRY and CDR2 SYGVKD. This sample was included in a study of vaccination effects on CD4 cells after COVID-19. General study points: Sampling in the study covered few convalescent patients and included no early post-infection timepoints.

Clones were sequenced by immunoSEQ multiplex PCR, and TCRdb holds only the in-frame ones, with some missing. The sample contains tens of thousands of clones, around 70% of which appear only once. Using viral peptide pools, the ViraFEST assay grew out antigen-specific CD4+ T cells prior to sequencing. CD4+ T cell isolation took place after approximately 11 days of culture. Participants were vaccinated with two doses of either the BNT162b2 or mRNA-1273 vaccine. PBMC cultures contained 1.8 million or so cells per well, around 10 IU/ml IL-2 and approximately 9.9 ug/ml peptides. This TCR was recovered from a human donor who received a COVID-19 vaccine. Sequencing was performed on CD4+ T cells from PBMCs cultured with HCoV-229E spike peptides, taken after COVID-19 vaccination. The chain recombines TRBV10-3 with TRBJ2-1, with D perhaps matching TRBD1 (5 bases). For the CDR3, the DNA is TGTGCCATCAGTGAGGCAGGGCACAACAATGAGCAGTTCTTC. Translated: CAISEAGHNNEQFF.